The rows below give T cell receptor beta chains drawn from one sample of a study of PD-L1 blockade in urothelial cancer. The table came from immunoSEQ multiplex PCR; TCRdb's copy has only in-frame clones and leaves some out. The repertoire includes 41,000 or so clones, roughly 85% of them detected once, and 2.6% sits in the top ten. The specimen was PBMCs, collected around atezolizumab (anti-PD-L1) treatment. These receptors originate from a man between 70 and 80 years old with urothelial cancer. Each CDR3 is given with its conserved first and last residue. D genes are given only for firm matches. Where a row states a size, it is once, few, many or the class of an expanded clone; other rows omit it.

clone_size	d_call	v_call	j_call	cdr3_aa	cdr3_nt
NA	TRBD2	TRBV19	TRBJ2-7	CASSTQLAAKYYEQYF	TGTGCCAGTAGTACCCAGCTAGCGGCCAAGTACTACGAGCAGTACTTC
NA	NA	TRBV19	TRBJ2-6	CASSIGHSSGANVLTF	TGTGCCAGTAGTATAGGACACTCTTCTGGGGCCAACGTCCTGACTTTC
NA	TRBD2	TRBV2	TRBJ2-1	CASMGLAGVYEQFF	TGTGCCAGCATGGGACTAGCGGGAGTCTATGAGCAGTTCTTC
NA	TRBD2	TRBV5-1	TRBJ2-1	CASSLVSGRAFEQFF	TGCGCCAGCAGCTTGGTCAGCGGGAGGGCGTTTGAGCAGTTCTTC
NA	NA	TRBV5-5	TRBJ1-1	CASSLDREGTEAFF	TGTGCCAGCAGCTTGGACAGGGAGGGGACTGAAGCTTTCTTT
NA	NA	TRBV2	TRBJ2-2	CASSLQRPNTGELFF	TGTGCCAGCAGTTTACAGAGACCGAACACCGGGGAGCTGTTTTTT
NA	NA	TRBV6-1	TRBJ1-5	CASSLELNLNQPQHF	TGTGCCAGCAGTCTCGAACTGAACCTCAATCAGCCCCAGCATTTT
NA	NA	TRBV7-9	TRBJ2-1	CASSLEQVYNEQFF	TGTGCCAGCAGCTTAGAACAGGTCTACAATGAGCAGTTCTTC
NA	NA	TRBV4-2	TRBJ2-7	CASSQDLGREEYF	TGTGCCAGCAGCCAAGATCTAGGCAGGGAGGAGTACTTC
NA	NA	TRBV6-1	TRBJ2-1	CASSEATSGSSYNEQFF	TGTGCCAGCAGTGAAGCAACGTCGGGGAGCTCCTACAATGAGCAGTTCTTC
NA	NA	TRBV19	TRBJ1-1	CASSIVGAGPRNTEAFF	TGTGCCAGTAGTATAGTGGGGGCAGGGCCAAGGAACACTGAAGCTTTCTTT
NA	NA	TRBV6-5	TRBJ1-2	CASSYSLQGGGYTF	TGTGCCAGCAGTTACTCGTTACAGGGCGGTGGCTACACCTTC
NA	NA	TRBV7-2	TRBJ2-5	CASSLGAGYPRGTQYF	TGTGCCAGCAGCTTAGGAGCGGGGTACCCCAGGGGGACCCAGTACTTC
NA	NA	TRBV27	TRBJ1-5	CASTRRGASGGNQPQHF	TGTGCCAGCACCCGTCGGGGGGCGAGTGGGGGCAATCAGCCCCAGCATTTT
NA	TRBD2	TRBV5-1	TRBJ2-1	CASSLVGSGYYNEQFF	TGCGCCAGCAGCTTGGTTGGTAGCGGGTACTACAATGAGCAGTTCTTC
NA	NA	TRBV28	TRBJ2-5	CASSPAGAGGETQYF	TGTGCCAGCAGCCCCGCGGGGGCCGGGGGGGAGACCCAGTACTTC
NA	NA	TRBV6-5	TRBJ2-3	CASRPDRDTQYF	TGTGCCAGCAGGCCTGACAGAGATACGCAGTATTTT
NA	TRBD1	TRBV19	TRBJ1-5	CASSIDPRGQPSNQPQHF	TGTGCCAGTAGTATAGACCCAAGGGGACAGCCAAGCAATCAGCCCCAGCATTTT
NA	TRBD1	TRBV5-1	TRBJ2-7	CASSLEGQSTYEQYF	TGCGCCAGCAGCCTAGAGGGACAGTCAACCTACGAGCAGTACTTC
NA	TRBD2	TRBV19	TRBJ2-2	CASSGTSGVTGELFF	TGTGCCAGTTCCGGGACTAGCGGGGTCACCGGGGAGCTGTTTTTT
NA	TRBD1	TRBV28	TRBJ2-2	CASRRTGRTGELFF	TGTGCCAGCAGACGGACAGGGCGGACCGGGGAGCTGTTTTTT
once	NA	TRBV5-8	TRBJ2-1	CASSSLLSLGLHNEQFF	TGTGCCAGCAGCTCCCTTCTCTCGCTGGGGCTCCACAATGAGCAGTTCTTC
NA	NA	TRBV29-1	TRBJ1-1	CSVAHTGGAEAFF	TGCAGCGTCGCCCACACAGGCGGCGCTGAAGCTTTCTTT
NA	TRBD1	TRBV2	TRBJ1-2	CASSLGQGVGYGYTF	TGTGCCAGCAGCCTAGGACAGGGGGTGGGGTATGGCTACACCTTC
NA	NA	TRBV29-1	TRBJ1-1	CSVPRGVTNTEAFF	TGCAGCGTTCCCAGGGGAGTCACGAACACTGAAGCTTTCTTT
NA	NA	TRBV6-5	TRBJ1-1	CASSTGGGRNTEAFF	TGTGCCAGCAGTACCGGGGGGGGGAGGAACACTGAAGCTTTCTTT
few	NA	TRBV18	TRBJ2-5	CASSLGAQGQETQYF	TGTGCCAGCTCACTTGGGGCCCAGGGGCAAGAGACCCAGTACTTC
once	NA	TRBV4-1	TRBJ2-3	CASANKGGGSTDTQYF	TGCGCCAGCGCTAACAAGGGAGGCGGGAGCACAGATACGCAGTATTTT
NA	NA	TRBV6-1	TRBJ2-7	CASSALRRQYF	TGTGCCAGCAGTGCATTGAGGCGGCAGTACTTC
NA	TRBD2	TRBV30	TRBJ2-3	CAWSVTLAGGFISDTQYF	TGTGCCTGGAGTGTAACCCTAGCGGGAGGGTTTATTTCAGATACGCAGTATTTT
NA	NA	TRBV19	TRBJ1-2	CASSGGADVYGYTF	TGTGCCAGTAGTGGGGGGGCAGACGTCTATGGCTACACCTTC
few	TRBD2	TRBV29-1	TRBJ2-5	CSVEGTSGRPEETQYF	TGCAGCGTTGAAGGGACTAGCGGGAGGCCAGAAGAGACCCAGTACTTC
NA	TRBD2	TRBV5-1	TRBJ2-1	CASSEGLAGAEQFF	TGCGCCAGCAGCGAGGGACTAGCGGGAGCTGAGCAGTTCTTC
once	NA	TRBV6-1	TRBJ2-7	CANRGTLGEQYF	TGTGCCAACCGCGGGACGCTCGGCGAGCAGTACTTC
NA	TRBD1	TRBV5-1	TRBJ1-4	CASSRQGATNEKLFF	TGCGCCAGCAGTCGGCAGGGGGCAACTAATGAAAAACTGTTTTTT
NA	TRBD2	TRBV7-9	TRBJ2-5	CASSLDASGRAKYF	TGTGCCAGCAGCTTAGACGCGAGCGGGAGGGCGAAGTACTTC
once	TRBD2	TRBV10-3	TRBJ2-2	CAISETGGKSNTGELFF	TGTGCCATCAGTGAGACGGGAGGAAAGTCGAACACCGGGGAGCTGTTTTTT
NA	TRBD2	TRBV7-3	TRBJ2-5	CASSLSGLAGSETQYF	TGTGCCAGCAGCTTGAGCGGACTAGCGGGTTCGGAGACCCAGTACTTC
NA	NA	TRBV5-6	TRBJ2-5	CASSLAETREKTQYF	TGTGCCAGCAGCTTGGCAGAGACTCGGGAGAAGACCCAGTACTTC
NA	NA	TRBV21-1	TRBJ2-3	CASSKPRQARADTQYF	TGTGCCAGCAGCAAACCCCGTCAAGCGCGGGCAGATACGCAGTATTTT
once	NA	TRBV21-1	TRBJ2-5	CASSNSRTVQETQYF	TGTGCCAGCAGCAATTCACGGACAGTCCAAGAGACCCAGTACTTC
few	TRBD1	TRBV7-6	TRBJ1-2	CASSLGTGGSYGYTF	TGTGCCAGCAGCTTAGGGACAGGGGGAAGCTATGGCTACACCTTC
NA	TRBD2	TRBV28	TRBJ2-7	CASTAAATSGYEQYF	TGTGCCAGCACCGCCGCCGCGACTAGCGGGTACGAGCAGTACTTC
NA	NA	TRBV11-2	TRBJ2-5	CASSSLGGRAIPQYF	TGTGCCAGCAGCTCCCTAGGGGGGAGGGCCATCCCCCAGTACTTC
NA	NA	TRBV10-3	TRBJ2-7	CAIGVDLYEQYF	TGTGCCATAGGGGTGGATCTCTACGAGCAGTACTTC
few	TRBD1	TRBV5-6	TRBJ1-3	CASSLGPTGARGNTIYF	TGTGCCAGCAGCTTGGGCCCGACAGGGGCCCGTGGAAACACCATATATTTT
NA	TRBD1	TRBV18	TRBJ2-2	CASSLGTASGGELFF	TGTGCCAGCTCACTTGGGACAGCCTCAGGCGGGGAGCTGTTTTTT
NA	TRBD1	TRBV5-1	TRBJ2-5	CASSWAGTGQQETQYF	TGCGCCAGCAGCTGGGCGGGGACAGGTCAACAAGAGACCCAGTACTTC
NA	TRBD2	TRBV5-1	TRBJ2-3	CASAVAGGDTQYF	TGCGCCAGCGCAGTAGCGGGAGGAGATACGCAGTATTTT
NA	NA	TRBV20-1	TRBJ2-1	CSARIYEQFF	TGCAGTGCTAGAATATATGAGCAGTTCTTC
NA	NA	TRBV5-1	TRBJ2-1	CASSLGSSYNEQFF	TGCGCCAGCAGCTTAGGGAGCTCCTACAATGAGCAGTTCTTC
NA	NA	TRBV5-5	TRBJ2-7	CASSLLVGRESEQYF	TGTGCCAGCAGCTTGTTGGTGGGCAGGGAATCCGAGCAGTACTTC
NA	TRBD1	TRBV18	TRBJ2-7	CASSPQGAGEQYF	TGTGCCAGCTCACCGCAGGGGGCAGGCGAGCAGTACTTC